This T cell receptor (beta chain) was captured in a study of OX40 agonist ivuxolimab in advanced cancers. Overall study: Patients in the trial were receiving intravenous ivuxolimab every 2 weeks, at doses of 0.01 to 10 mg/kg. Participants averaged roughly 57 years of age (range about 23 to 80) and were around 83% male. Study-level points and caveats: Determination of antigen specificity was not performed for the expanded peripheral T cells. CD4+ and CD8+ blood T cells expanded clonally by week 6 at 0.1 to 3.0 mg/kg.

The CDR3 is 14 amino acids. Per the germline V gene, CDR1 is MNHEY and CDR2 is SVGAGI. V lost 6 bases and J 1 base, leaving 12 bases between the germline ends. Sequencing used immunoSEQ multiplex PCR; TCRdb keeps in-frame clones, though not all of them. The table includes 80,000 or so clones, around 91% detected once. As for this clone: Its antigen is unidentified.

Sequencing was performed on CD4+ or CD8+ T cells sorted from blood, taken in a trial of the OX40 agonist ivuxolimab. The chain has TRBV6-5 and TRBJ1-2; D perhaps matches TRBD1 (5 bases). The sequence was collected from an adult with an advanced solid tumor such as melanoma, head and neck, liver or kidney cancer. For the CDR3, the DNA is TGTGCCAGCAGGTTCACTGGGGGTAACTATGGCTACACCTTC. Protein product: CASRFTGGNYGYTF.